The rows below give T cell receptor beta chains drawn from one sample of a study of blood T cell repertoires in COVID-19. This table comes from immunoSEQ multiplex PCR, and its TCRdb copy is limited to in-frame clones, with some not included. The profile shows some 51,000 clones, 75% to 90% of them singletons. Sequenced input: peripheral blood. These receptors were obtained from a man in his fifties or sixties with acute or convalescent COVID-19. CDR3s leave out the opening cysteine and the closing phenylalanine or tryptophan. Each record gives: V gene, clone size, J gene, CDR3 protein. The size of a clone is reported for some rows only, either as once, few or many, or as a class for expanded clones.

v_call: TRBV4-2
clone_size: -
j_call: TRBJ2-5
cdr3_aa: ASSQGARGGFQETQY

v_call: TRBV6-5
clone_size: -
j_call: TRBJ2-7
cdr3_aa: ASSYTSGTYEQY

v_call: TRBV28
clone_size: -
j_call: TRBJ2-7
cdr3_aa: ASSPGLAGYEQY

v_call: TRBV6-5
clone_size: -
j_call: TRBJ2-3
cdr3_aa: ASKQGITDTQY

v_call: TRBV28
clone_size: -
j_call: TRBJ1-6
cdr3_aa: ASSVFSVNSPLH

v_call: TRBV5-6
clone_size: -
j_call: TRBJ1-5
cdr3_aa: ASSWGRGGQPQH

v_call: TRBV28
clone_size: -
j_call: TRBJ2-7
cdr3_aa: ASSSPLERGSSYEQY

v_call: TRBV4-1
clone_size: -
j_call: TRBJ2-5
cdr3_aa: ASSQAYPGTGIQETQY

v_call: TRBV3-1/TRBV3-2
clone_size: -
j_call: TRBJ2-1
cdr3_aa: ASSNFPGLASYNEQF

v_call: TRBV7-6
clone_size: -
j_call: TRBJ2-7
cdr3_aa: ASSLGGTGGGEQY

v_call: TRBV2
clone_size: -
j_call: TRBJ2-1
cdr3_aa: ASSTSGTYNEQF

v_call: TRBV29-1
clone_size: -
j_call: TRBJ1-2
cdr3_aa: SVDLAENHGYT

v_call: TRBV7-2
clone_size: few
j_call: TRBJ1-2
cdr3_aa: ASSPSGGPQYGYT

v_call: TRBV12-3/TRBV12-4
clone_size: -
j_call: TRBJ1-1
cdr3_aa: ASRETGGTEAF

v_call: TRBV28
clone_size: -
j_call: TRBJ1-3
cdr3_aa: ASSSAGISSGNTIY

v_call: TRBV15
clone_size: -
j_call: TRBJ1-2
cdr3_aa: ATSREGTGSYGYT

v_call: TRBV9
clone_size: -
j_call: TRBJ2-1
cdr3_aa: ASSVLADNEQF

v_call: TRBV2
clone_size: -
j_call: TRBJ2-4
cdr3_aa: ASSPLQGDKNIQY

v_call: TRBV25-1
clone_size: -
j_call: TRBJ2-5
cdr3_aa: ASTDEDRTETQY

v_call: TRBV7-9
clone_size: few
j_call: TRBJ2-1
cdr3_aa: ASKQDRVSYNEQF

v_call: TRBV6-4
clone_size: -
j_call: TRBJ2-1
cdr3_aa: ASSDSTSGDLNEQF

v_call: TRBV15
clone_size: -
j_call: TRBJ2-5
cdr3_aa: ATSRVLADETQY

v_call: TRBV5-1
clone_size: -
j_call: TRBJ1-3
cdr3_aa: ASSLDRSSGNTIY

v_call: TRBV2
clone_size: -
j_call: TRBJ1-2
cdr3_aa: ASSEAMGARGYT

v_call: TRBV5-5
clone_size: -
j_call: TRBJ1-1
cdr3_aa: ASSFTGGGNTEAF

v_call: TRBV28
clone_size: -
j_call: TRBJ2-7
cdr3_aa: ASSLPSAAYEQY

v_call: TRBV5-1
clone_size: once
j_call: TRBJ1-3
cdr3_aa: ASSRDNGNTIY

v_call: TRBV10-3
clone_size: -
j_call: TRBJ1-2
cdr3_aa: AINQGDYGYT

v_call: TRBV7-9
clone_size: -
j_call: TRBJ2-7
cdr3_aa: ASSLVRGRGEYEQY